What follows is one TCR beta chain and its context. Its specificity is not known. The sample comes from a study of T cell responses to AZD1222 COVID-19 vaccine. Study details: Second doses that came at about 4 or about 12 weeks were put together.

Points from the study as a whole: Close to half of all spike-specific TCRs reportedly target regions of the variants that are unmutated. Regions 160-218 and 743-854 held dominance among vaccine-associated CD4 TCRs, which spanned spike.

TCRdb keeps only in-frame clones here, not all; method: immunoSEQ multiplex PCR. The table includes about 140,000 clones, 80% to 90% detected once. CDR3 length: 14 amino acids. V lost 0 bases, J lost 6 bases, and 5 bases stayed unmatched. Germline V gene data show CDR1 as SGHNT and CDR2 as YYREEE (reference sequence). Specimen: peripheral blood, collected on day 0 of AZD1222 vaccination. The receptor was derived from an adult in good health. This chain uses TRBV5-4 with TRBJ1-1; the match to TRBD1 covers 7 bases. DNA for the CDR3: TGTGCCAGCAGCTTGGGACAGGGAGGCGCTGAAGCTTTCTTT. This translates into CASSLGQGGAEAFF.